Following are 4 T cell receptor beta chains from one sample sequenced in a study of T cells in Graves' hyperthyroidism and ophthalmopathy. Using RNA transcripts as the source, TCR beta CDR3 regions were amplified. First-round RT-PCR of the TCR CDR3 relied on the HTBI primer set. TCRdb ran MiXCR on the multiplex PCR reads and lists one entry per CDR3 protein. The sample includes around 800,000 distinct CDR3 sequences, 38% seen only once; the top ten take approximately 10%. Material: blood. These receptors all stem from a man younger than 35 with Graves' hyperthyroidism.

This clonotype was counted only a few times. The chain recombines TRBV27 with TRBJ1-5; tentatively, D is TRBD1 (6 bases). This CDR3 spans 16 amino acids. Trimming shortened V by 5 bases and J by 4 bases, and 18 bases separated the two germline ends. From germline, CDR1 is MNHEY and CDR2 SMNVEV (reference sequence). The DNA of the CDR3 is TGTGCCAGCAGTCTCTGGACAGATGGGGGAAATCAGCCCCAGCATTTT. It codes for CASSLWTDGGNQPQHF.

The V and J genes are TRBV12-3 or TRBV12-4 and TRBJ1-1; D is perhaps TRBD1 (5 bases). The CDR3 extends over 15 amino acids. Trimming removed 7 bases from V and 1 base from J, with 16 bases in between. The CDR3 DNA reads TGTGCCAGCACCGAAGTCACAGGTTCGAACACTGAAGCTTTCTTT. Translating it yields CASTEVTGSNTEAFF.

This chain links TRBV7-9 with TRBJ2-6; TRBD1 matches 9 bases. Germline V gene data show CDR1 as SEHNR and CDR2 as FQNEAQ (reference sequence). V trimming: 5 bases; J trimming: 0 bases; junction bases outside the gene matches: 8. The CDR3 covers 18 residues. This CDR3 reads CASSQEGTGFSGANVLTF. The CDR3 coding sequence is TGTGCCAGCAGCCAAGAAGGGACAGGGTTCTCTGGGGCCAACGTCCTGACTTTC.

This clonotype was observed at least ten times. The chain joins TRBV7-2 to TRBJ2-7, with a weak D call TRBD1 (6 bases). Germline values: CDR1 SGHTA, CDR2 FQGNSA. The V end lost 4 bases, the J end lost 0 bases, and 10 bases lay between the germline ends. CDR3 length equals 14 residues. The CDR3 DNA is TGTGCCAGCAGCTCTGACAGGTACTCCTACGAGCAGTACTTC. Amino acid sequence: CASSSDRYSYEQYF.